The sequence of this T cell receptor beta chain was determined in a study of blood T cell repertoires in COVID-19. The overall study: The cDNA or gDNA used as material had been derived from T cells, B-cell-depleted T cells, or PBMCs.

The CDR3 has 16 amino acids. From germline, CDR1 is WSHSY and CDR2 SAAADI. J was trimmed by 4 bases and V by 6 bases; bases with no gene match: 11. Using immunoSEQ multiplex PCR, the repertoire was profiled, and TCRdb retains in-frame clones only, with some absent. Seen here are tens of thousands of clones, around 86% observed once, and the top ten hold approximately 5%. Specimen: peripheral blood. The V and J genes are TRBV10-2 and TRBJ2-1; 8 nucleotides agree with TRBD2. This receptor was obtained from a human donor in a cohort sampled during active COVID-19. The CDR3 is CASRSIPLAGYNEQFF. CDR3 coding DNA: TGCGCCAGCAGGTCGATTCCCCTAGCGGGTTACAATGAGCAGTTCTTC.